These 13 T cell receptor beta chains were all obtained from the same sample, sequenced in a study of blood T cell repertoires in COVID-19. Repertoires were generated with immunoSEQ multiplex PCR, while TCRdb's copy carries only in-frame clones and drops some. The sample has some 200,000 clones, 87% seen once; the top ten hold around a fifth. Sequencing input: peripheral blood. The origin of the receptors is a man aged 55 to 69 with active or convalescent COVID-19.

The sample holds one count of this clone. The genes are TRBV23-1 and TRBJ2-7; possibly TRBD2 for D (6 bases). TRBV23-1 is an ORF for which the function is uncertain. The CDR3 sequence is 14 residues long. Trimming removed 0 bases from V and 3 bases from J, with 9 bases in between. The CDR3 spells CASSQSRDDYEQYF. CDR3 nucleotide sequence: TGCGCCAGCAGTCAATCGCGGGATGACTACGAGCAGTACTTC.

The J gene is TRBJ2-5, the V gene TRBV7-6; 9 bases fit TRBD1. The CDR3 covers 15 residues. Germline V gene lookup returns CDR1 SGHVS and CDR2 FNYEAQ. Trimming at V came to 8 bases and at J to 3 bases, leaving 10 bases not matched to a gene. CDR3: CASGVTGTGKETQYF. CDR3 nucleotide sequence: TGTGCCAGCGGAGTAACGGGGACAGGGAAAGAGACCCAGTACTTC.

The rearrangement links TRBV19 to TRBJ2-5; 8 positions agree with TRBD2. With 1 base clipped from V and 1 base from J, the junction kept 2 bases outside the gene matches. The germline V gene has CDR1 LNHDA and CDR2 SQIVND (reference sequence). This CDR3 comprises 15 residues. The CDR3 nucleotides are TGTGCCAGTAGTATAGGGCGGGGGGCCCAAGAGACCCAGTACTTC. Protein sequence: CASSIGRGAQETQYF.

The rearrangement uses TRBV19 and TRBJ2-1; TRBD1 agrees at 8 bases. V gave up 5 bases and J gave up 4 bases; unmatched junction bases: 13. The V gene's germline CDR1 is LNHDA and CDR2 SQIVND (reference sequence). This CDR3 contains 17 residues. CDR3 DNA: TGTGCCAGTAGTCCGAGCCGGTCGGGACAGGTTTACAATGAGCAGTTCTTC. Residues: CASSPSRSGQVYNEQFF.

The chain is built from TRBV7-3 and TRBJ2-5, with 8 bases aligning to TRBD1. Germline V gene lookup returns CDR1 SGHTA and CDR2 FQGTGA. J lost 5 bases, V lost 4 bases, and 6 bases had no gene match. The length of the CDR3 is 14 residues. CDR3 loop: CASSSSGGGETQYF. The CDR3 nucleotides read TGTGCCAGCAGCTCCTCAGGGGGCGGTGAGACCCAGTACTTC.

This sequence joins TRBV25-1 and TRBJ2-3, with D unresolved. CDR3 length equals 16 residues. V was shortened by 2 bases and J by 1 base, with 13 bases between the two germline ends. Germline CDR1 reads MGHDK; CDR2 reads SYGVNS. The CDR3 coding sequence is TGTGCCAGCAGTGAAAGGTGGTCAGGCCGCACAGATACGCAGTATTTT. It specifies CASSERWSGRTDTQYF.

The chain links TRBV6-2 or TRBV6-3 to TRBJ1-5; unclear D gene. CDR1 and CDR2 (germline): MNHEY, SVGEGT. There are 14 residues in the CDR3. V shed 5 bases and J shed 2 bases, with 10 bases lying between them. The CDR3 DNA sequence: TGTGCCAGCAGTACCGGGTGGGGCAATCAGCCCCAGCATTTT. It yields the protein CASSTGWGNQPQHF.

The table lists this clone with a few counts. The chain uses TRBV13 and TRBJ1-3; no reliable D call. The V and J ends lost 3 bases and 2 bases respectively, with 5 bases between them. The CDR3 runs 13 residues. CDR1 and CDR2 from the germline V gene are PRHDT and FYEKMQ (reference sequence). CDR3 protein: CASSFGAGNTIYF. CDR3 nucleotide sequence: TGTGCCAGCAGCTTTGGAGCTGGAAACACCATATATTTT.

This chain joins TRBV5-1 and TRBJ2-1; 8 bases agree with TRBD2. V shed 4 bases, J shed 7 bases, and the junction held 13 bases outside the gene matches. Germline assignment: CDR1 SGHRS and CDR2 YFSETQ. The CDR3 loop spans 16 amino acids. In DNA form, the CDR3 reads TGCGCCAGCAGCCCGGGGGGGACAACGAATGGGAATGAGCAGTTCTTC. Its translation is CASSPGGTTNGNEQFF. The complete variable domain, with remaining parts taken from reference TRBV5-1 and TRBJ2-1, reads KAGVTQTPRYLIKTRGQQVTLSCSPISGHRSVSWYQQTPGQGLQFLFEYFSETQRNKGNFPGRFSGRQFSNSRSEMNVSTLELGDSALYLCASSPGGTTNGNEQFFGPGTRLTVL.

The V and J genes are TRBV5-1 and TRBJ2-7; 8 bases are a match to TRBD2. V shed 2 bases and J 2 bases; nucleotides not matched to a gene: 6. Germline CDR1 and CDR2: SGHRS and YFSETQ. The CDR3 spans 15 residues. The CDR3 region has the DNA TGCGCCAGCAGCTTCGGGGGGGCGCAACCCTACGAGCAGTACTTC. Encoded protein: CASSFGGAQPYEQYF.

CDR3 sequence reads: CASSRGTQQETQYF. The CDR3 DNA reads as TGCGCCAGCAGCCGAGGGACACAGCAAGAGACCCAGTACTTC. The chain links TRBV4-1 to TRBJ2-5, with D perhaps TRBD1 (6 bases). This CDR3 is 14 amino acids long. The V and J ends lost 4 bases and 2 bases respectively, with 11 bases between them. Per the germline V gene, CDR1 is MGHRA and CDR2 is YSYEKL.

A note on this clone: Other DNA sequences in the same sample also yield this CDR3. The V call is TRBV2, the J call TRBJ1-2, with a tentative D call TRBD1 (5 bases). Per the germline V gene, CDR1 is SNHLY and CDR2 is FYNNEI. Trimming took 3 bases from V and 0 from J, leaving 8 bases between them. The CDR3 sequence is 14 residues long. DNA for the CDR3: TGTGCCAGCAGTGACGACAGAGCTAACTATGGCTACACCTTC. Translation gives CASSDDRANYGYTF.

The V gene is TRBV11-2, the J gene TRBJ2-3, with TRBD2 as a possible D gene (6 bases). This CDR3 has 16 amino acids. The ends were cut back, 4 bases at V and 8 bases at J, with 22 bases in the middle. The germline V gene encodes CDR1 SGHAT and CDR2 FQNNGV. The CDR3 loop reads CASSSLFRGTHGTQYF. For the CDR3, the DNA is TGTGCCAGCAGCTCCCTTTTCCGGGGGACTCACGGTACGCAGTATTTT.